The text below deals with one T cell receptor beta chain. Which antigen it targets is not known. Base qualities are not recorded, but no much larger clone differs from it by a single base. For this chain, trimming is 6 bases at the V end and 8 bases at the J end, and the number of junction bases without a gene match is 6. Its CDR3 holds 12 amino acids, cysteine through phenylalanine. Left in the record is the CDR3 DNA by itself, 36 bases read in frame from the first base. The germline V gene sets CDR1 to MGHDK and CDR2 to SYGVNS. The method behind the library was the immunoSEQ multiplex PCR assay. For the multiplex PCR, a mixture combining 60 forward primers for TCR Vbeta segments and 13 reverse primers for TCR Jbeta segments was used. Amplification of the CDR3 region of rearranged TCR beta genes was performed with a multiplex PCR assay on genomic DNA. The amplified TCR beta libraries were sequenced on the Illumina HiSeq System as 87-base-pair reads. The authors' analysis ran thus. A later analysis counted some 74 million unique TCR beta chains across the 640 or so repertoires, and roughly 11 million of these chains were shared by at least two donors. A nearest-neighbor algorithm error-corrected the raw reads and collapsed the reads into unique sequences, merging closely related sequences to remove PCR and sequencing errors. To assign V, D and J gene segments, CDR3 sequences were aligned to IMGT reference sequences. For a sequence to be retained, at least a six-nucleotide match to both a V gene segment and a J gene segment was required. A rearrangement was called productive if the CDR3 had no stop codons and remained in frame with V and J, and every other rearrangement was called non-productive. CDR3 was defined by IMGT convention, running from the second conserved V-encoded cysteine to the conserved J-encoded phenylalanine. Sequences without an unambiguous match to a single V gene segment were excluded from the earlier analysis of about 640 of the donors. An earlier analysis of a few hundred of the donors called V segments functional above 56.7% productive rearrangements and segregating when the between-donor standard deviation exceeded 5%. A statistical classification framework was built to diagnose cytomegalovirus status from the catalog of TCR beta chain sequences. V and J gene assignment, in a later analysis, came from comparing TCR nucleotide sequences with IMGT/GENE-DB human TR gene sequences. In a later analysis, CDR3 sequences and most-parsimonious VDJ recombination scenarios were assigned using the TCRdist pipeline. In a later analysis, every TCR beta chain was defined by the combination of its CDR3 amino acid sequence and its V-gene family, and reads without a unique V-gene family were dropped. In a later analysis, nearly 600 highly shared, low-generation-probability nucleotide sequences were removed to address suspected cross-contamination and a sequencing artifact. In a later analysis, a clonal expansion index was calculated for each public chain from normalized within-repertoire ranks of inferred template counts. In a later analysis, generation probabilities were computed using a VDJ recombination model fitted to out-of-frame rearrangements, and the results were checked against IGoR. In a later analysis, TCR-TCR, TCR-HLA and TCR-CMV co-occurrence was scored with hypergeometric tests, and a repertoire-size bias correction was applied to TCR pairs. In a later analysis, false discovery rates were estimated by permuting HLA or CMV assignments 20 times. In a later analysis, co-occurring TCRs were grouped using DBSCAN, with TCRdist sequence similarity added in when clustering inside HLA-allele-positive subsets. For co-occurrence clustering, repertoires with fewer than 30,000 or more than 120,000 public chains were excluded, along with five or six repertoires with anomalous nucleotide sharing. Imported from immuneACCESS, the table was reduced by TCRdb to in-frame sequences with V and J called. These copies leave out some clones; in studies compared against another copy, an unresolved V gene accounts for under half, and the cause of the remainder is not known. From that table come the V and J calls and clone size; the DNA was used to work out D and trimming. This sample is represented by 100,000 to 150,000 clones; over 60% of them were singletons. Approximately 2% of the sample rests with the top ten.

This sample was included in a study of cytomegalovirus exposure and HLA in healthy donors (dated by TCRdb to the late 2010s). A note on the overall study: In an earlier analysis of 587 of the donors, 276 Gb of sequence data and 117 million unique TCR beta sequences from 150 million to 200 million T cells were reported. An early release covering 550 to 650 HLA-typed donors comprised approximately 290 gigabases of sequencing data and approximately 80 million unique TCR sequences. Among the 398 genotyped donors, approximately 81% belonged to the genetic ancestry cluster associated with self-reported Caucasian donors. The study aimed to test whether signatures of past pathogen exposure could be identified by cataloging public T cell receptors. The T cell repertoires of some 670 subjects were profiled by immunosequencing and related to cytomegalovirus serostatus. In addition to the first cohort of approximately 650 subjects, a separate validation cohort of 120 different subjects was used. To predict cytomegalovirus infection status, the study brought together high-throughput TCR immunosequencing, statistical association of individual TCRs with disease status, and machine learning. To study patterns of TCR occurrence, a later analysis re-analyzed previously published TCR beta repertoires from 550 to 800 donors and added high-resolution HLA genotyping. The later analysis used no new phenotypic data to find candidate immune exposures, relying instead on TCR beta sequences and their occurrence across donors. An earlier analysis of 587 of the donors applied high-throughput TCR beta sequencing to assess whether each TCR beta V gene segment acted as functional or pseudogenic. Donor age, sex, ethnicity and CMV serostatus were compiled alongside the repertoire data. Genome-wide SNP genotypes for about 65% of the roughly 670 donors were used in a later genetic analysis, which treated that subset as a discovery cohort. All discovery cohort repertoires had been generated using a single sequencing platform. HLA typing included class I and class II loci at four-digit resolution. The number of donors typed differed by locus, with roughly 620-640 for A, B, C, DRB1 and DQB1, about 500 for DQA1, approximately 570 for DPA1, and some 440 for DPB1. Because of strong linkage in the cohort, roughly five DR-DQ haplotypes were treated as single units for association and clustering. Among roughly 400 genotyped donors of the cohort, an average of roughly 230,000 unique TCR beta nucleotide sequences was sequenced per donor, of which 15% to 20% were non-productive. Findings and caveats that apply to the study as a whole: Over 15 rarely observed V segments, including chromosome 9 orphons, were excluded from the earlier analysis of a few hundred of the donors because counts were too low. A further reported finding was that TCR beta sequences accurately predicted the HLA-A and HLA-B alleles for most subjects in the first cohort. Sequencing depth was assumed to be roughly uniform across donors in the presence/absence analyses, though that assumption may not hold. A cluster of highly shared sequence variants was judged likely to represent a technical artifact of the sequencing pipeline. According to a later genetic analysis, donors in an Asian-associated ancestry cluster had fewer N-insertions in productive TCRs than the approximately 670-donor mean. For the cohort, immune exposure information was limited to CMV serostatus. The classifier was reported to diagnose cytomegalovirus status with high specificity and sensitivity in both the original cohort and the validation cohort. While some public TCRs were present in many individuals, most TCR sequences turned up only very rarely across donors. According to a later analysis, parvovirus B19, influenza, CMV and Epstein-Barr virus appeared linked to several top co-occurrence clusters. Only TCR beta chains were sequenced in this cohort, and the absence of alpha or paired-chain data limited detectable features. Because HLA typing was missing for some donors at each locus, association tests included only the typed subset. Three of the identified cytomegalovirus-associated TCR beta chains were confirmed in vitro to be specific for cytomegalovirus antigens. It was suggested by the authors that the approach could potentially be generalized to other disease states and immunological phenotypes. Because the 87-base-pair reads could not distinguish some IMGT-functional V segments, including TRBV6-2 and TRBV6-3, those segments were excluded. In a later analysis, TCR association rates were found to vary across HLA loci, with the most associated TCRs seen for DRB1 alleles and the fewest for HLA-C alleles. In a later analysis, some 17,000 TCR beta sequences were associated with specific HLA alleles at a false discovery rate of 0.05. When HLA alleles, especially DR and DQ, strongly co-occurred, attributing TCR associations to individual alleles was difficult. In a later analysis, HLA-associated TCR beta chains showed more clonal expansion and lower generation probabilities than non-associated chains that were equally common. An earlier analysis of approximately 590 of the donors showed that most TCR beta V segments appeared in productive rearrangements either about 90% or about 30% of the time, which broadly matched IMGT annotations. The study gave a list of 150 to 200 TCR beta chains associated with cytomegalovirus. In a later analysis, most CMV-associated TCR beta chains were found to appear HLA-restricted, with HLA associations seemingly driven largely by CMV exposure. In a later genetic analysis, a missense DCLRE1C variant was associated with V-gene and J-gene trimming of TCR beta chains, and the association was replicated in an independent cohort. Linkage disequilibrium might explain the correlated functional status among segregating V segments, but an unknown experimental factor could not be ruled out.

The cohort consisted of 666 healthy bone marrow donors. Cohort members were all nominally healthy when sampled, although unrecorded immune exposures were likely present. The donor was CMV seronegative and belonged to the group of around 400 seronegative cohort members. Each donor provided a peripheral blood sample, and peripheral blood mononuclear cells were used for TCR beta sequencing. Genomic DNA extraction from the blood cell samples was performed with the Qiagen DNeasy Blood Extraction Kit. The sequence is built from TRBV25-1 and TRBJ1-2; 7 of the junction bases match TRBD1. The sequencing input was PBMCs. The sequence came from a man in his forties or fifties in good health and CMV-seronegative. The nucleotide sequence reads as follows: TGTGCCAGCAGGACAGGGACGGAGGGCTACACCTTC. This translates into CASRTGTEGYTF.